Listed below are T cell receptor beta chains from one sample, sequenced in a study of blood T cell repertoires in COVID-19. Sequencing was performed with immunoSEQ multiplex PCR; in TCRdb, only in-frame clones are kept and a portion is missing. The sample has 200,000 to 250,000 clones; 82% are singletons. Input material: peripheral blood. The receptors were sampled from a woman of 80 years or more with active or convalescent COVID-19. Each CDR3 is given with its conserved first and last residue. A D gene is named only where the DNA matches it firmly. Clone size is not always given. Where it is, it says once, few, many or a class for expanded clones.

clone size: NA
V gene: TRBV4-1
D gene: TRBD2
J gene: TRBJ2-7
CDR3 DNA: TGCGCCAGCAGCCAAGTTACTAGCGGGGGATACGAGCAGTACTTC
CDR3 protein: CASSQVTSGGYEQYF

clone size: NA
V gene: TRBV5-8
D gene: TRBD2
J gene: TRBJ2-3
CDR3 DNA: TGTGCCAGCGGACAGACCGGGACTAGCATTAGCACAGATACGCAGTATTTT
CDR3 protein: CASGQTGTSISTDTQYF

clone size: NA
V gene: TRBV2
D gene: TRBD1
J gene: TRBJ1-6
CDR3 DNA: TGTGCCAGCGTCATACAGGGGGTAAATTCACCCCTCCACTTT
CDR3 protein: CASVIQGVNSPLHF

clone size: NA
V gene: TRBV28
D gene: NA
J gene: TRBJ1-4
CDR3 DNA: TGTGCCAGCAGCCCGGGGGGTAGTAGTGAAAAACTGTTTTTT
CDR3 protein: CASSPGGSSEKLFF

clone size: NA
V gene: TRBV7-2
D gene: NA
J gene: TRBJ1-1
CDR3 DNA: TGTGCCAGCAGCTTTCTAGGCGCAGGGATGAACACTGAAGCTTTCTTT
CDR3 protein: CASSFLGAGMNTEAFF

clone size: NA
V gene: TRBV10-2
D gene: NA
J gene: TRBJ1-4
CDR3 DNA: TGCGCCAGCAGTTCGGAGAGGGAAAAACTGTTTTTT
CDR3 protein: CASSSEREKLFF

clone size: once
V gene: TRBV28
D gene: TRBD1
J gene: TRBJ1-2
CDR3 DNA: TGTGCCAGCAGCCCCGGACAGGCGAACTATGGCTACACCTTC
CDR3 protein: CASSPGQANYGYTF

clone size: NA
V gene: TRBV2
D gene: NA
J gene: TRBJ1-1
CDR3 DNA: TGTGCCAGCAGCAAAACGAATCGTAGAGACACTGAAGCTTTCTTT
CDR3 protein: CASSKTNRRDTEAFF

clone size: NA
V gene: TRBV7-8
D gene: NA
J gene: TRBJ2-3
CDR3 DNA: TGTGCCAGCAGTCAAACACTAGGGAACACAGATACGCAGTATTTT
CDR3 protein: CASSQTLGNTDTQYF

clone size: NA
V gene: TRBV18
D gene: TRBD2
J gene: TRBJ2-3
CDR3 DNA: TGTGCCAGCTCGGGGGGACTAGCGGGAGGATCCCCAGATACGCAGTATTTT
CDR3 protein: CASSGGLAGGSPDTQYF

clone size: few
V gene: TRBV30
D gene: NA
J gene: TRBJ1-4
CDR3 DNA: TGTGCCTGGCAAACACCGGGGGTAAATGAAAAACTGTTTTTT
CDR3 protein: CAWQTPGVNEKLFF

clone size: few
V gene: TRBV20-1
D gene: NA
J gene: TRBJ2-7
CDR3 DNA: TGCAGTGCTAGTAATCCCCAGCGGCCCTCCTACGAGCAGTACTTC
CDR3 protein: CSASNPQRPSYEQYF

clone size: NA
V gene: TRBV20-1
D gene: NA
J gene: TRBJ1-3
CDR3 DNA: TGCAGTGCTAGTCAGGACACTGGAAACACCATATATTTT
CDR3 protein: CSASQDTGNTIYF

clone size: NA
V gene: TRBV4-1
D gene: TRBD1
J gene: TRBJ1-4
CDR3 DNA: TGCGCCAGCAGCCAAGAAGCTCGGAGGGGGCCTAATGAAAAACTGTTTTTT
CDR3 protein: CASSQEARRGPNEKLFF

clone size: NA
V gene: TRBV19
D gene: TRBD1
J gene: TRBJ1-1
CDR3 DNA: TGTGCCAGTAGTATAATTGGACAGGGAGAGAACACTGAAGCTTTCTTT
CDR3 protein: CASSIIGQGENTEAFF

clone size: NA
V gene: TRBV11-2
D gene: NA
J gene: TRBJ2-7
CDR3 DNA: TGTGCCAGTTTCCCCAGGGGGGCCCGCTACGAGCAGTACTTC
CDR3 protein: CASFPRGARYEQYF

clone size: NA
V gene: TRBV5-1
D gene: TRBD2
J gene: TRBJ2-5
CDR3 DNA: TGCGCCAGCAGCATCGGGACTAGCGGGGGGGCCGTGATAGAGACCCAGTACTTC
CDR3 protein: CASSIGTSGGAVIETQYF

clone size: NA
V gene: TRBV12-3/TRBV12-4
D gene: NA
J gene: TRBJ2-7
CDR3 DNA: TGTGCCAGCAGAGACCCTCGGGGGCAGTACTTC
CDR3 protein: CASRDPRGQYF

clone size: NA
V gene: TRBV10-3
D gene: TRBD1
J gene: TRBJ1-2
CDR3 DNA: TGTGCCATCACTCCTCAGCAGGGACAGTATGGCTACACCTTC
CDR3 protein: CAITPQQGQYGYTF

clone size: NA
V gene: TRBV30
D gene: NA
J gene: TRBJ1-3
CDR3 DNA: TGTGCCTGGGGCGGGGGGATTAACACCATATATTTT
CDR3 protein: CAWGGGINTIYF

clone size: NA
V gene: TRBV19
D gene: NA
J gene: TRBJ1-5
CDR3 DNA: TGTGCCAGTAGTTTCCATCAGGGAGGGTCGAGCAATCAGCCCCAGCATTTT
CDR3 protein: CASSFHQGGSSNQPQHF

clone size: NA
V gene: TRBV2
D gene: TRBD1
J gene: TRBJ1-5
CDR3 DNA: TGTGCCAGCAGCCTTGACAGGGAACAGCCCCAGCATTTT
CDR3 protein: CASSLDREQPQHF

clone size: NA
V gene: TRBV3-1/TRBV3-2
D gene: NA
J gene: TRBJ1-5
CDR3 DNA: TGTGCCAGCAGCCCCCACCTAGCCCAGCCCCAGCATTTT
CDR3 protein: CASSPHLAQPQHF

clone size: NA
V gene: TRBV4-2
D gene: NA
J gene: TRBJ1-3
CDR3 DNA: TGTGCCAGCAGCCAAGAAGTGAAGCCGACTGGAAACACCATATATTTT
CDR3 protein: CASSQEVKPTGNTIYF

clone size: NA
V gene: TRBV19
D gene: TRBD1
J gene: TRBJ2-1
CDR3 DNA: TGTGCCAGTAGTTTGTGGACAGGGGGGTCGAGGGAGCAGTTCTTC
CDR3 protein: CASSLWTGGSREQFF

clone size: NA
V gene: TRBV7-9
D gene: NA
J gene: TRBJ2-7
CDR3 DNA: TGTGCCAGCAGCCTCACGGGGTCACGGGAGCAGTACTTC
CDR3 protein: CASSLTGSREQYF

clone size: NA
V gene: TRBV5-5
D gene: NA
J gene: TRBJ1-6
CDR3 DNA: TGTGCCAGCAGCTTGGATGCGGGTAGGGATTCACCCCTCCACTTT
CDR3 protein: CASSLDAGRDSPLHF

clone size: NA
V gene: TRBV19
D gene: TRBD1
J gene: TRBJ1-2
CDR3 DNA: TGTGCCAGTAGTATAGAAAAGGGACAGGTCTATGGCTACACCTTC
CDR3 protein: CASSIEKGQVYGYTF

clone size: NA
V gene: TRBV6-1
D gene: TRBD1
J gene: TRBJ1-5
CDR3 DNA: TGTGCCAGCAGTGCGGCGGGACAGGGTAGCAATCAGCCCCAGCATTTT
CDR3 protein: CASSAAGQGSNQPQHF

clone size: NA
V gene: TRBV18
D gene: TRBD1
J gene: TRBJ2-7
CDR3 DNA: TGTGCCAGCTCACAGGTAGGGACAGACTACGAGCAGTACTTC
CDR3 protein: CASSQVGTDYEQYF

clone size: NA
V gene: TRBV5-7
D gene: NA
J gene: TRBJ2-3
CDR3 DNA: TGTGCCAGCATCAAAACGCGGGTGACTAGCACAGATACGCAGTATTTT
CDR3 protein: CASIKTRVTSTDTQYF

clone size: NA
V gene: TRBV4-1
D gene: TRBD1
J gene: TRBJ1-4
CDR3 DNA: TGCGCCAGCAGCCAAGACCCCGGGACAGGGTATGAAAAACTGTTTTTT
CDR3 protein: CASSQDPGTGYEKLFF

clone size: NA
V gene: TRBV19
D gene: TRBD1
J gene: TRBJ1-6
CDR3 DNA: TGTGCCAGTACCTCAGGGGGCGAGTATTCACCCCTCCACTTT
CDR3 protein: CASTSGGEYSPLHF

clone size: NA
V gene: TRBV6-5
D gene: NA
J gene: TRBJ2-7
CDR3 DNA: TGTGCCAGCAGCGGGACTGCTCTACTTTACTACGAGCAGTACTTC
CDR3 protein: CASSGTALLYYEQYF

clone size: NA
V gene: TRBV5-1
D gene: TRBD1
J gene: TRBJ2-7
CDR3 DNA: TGCGCCAGCAGCTTGGCGGCAGGGGGCGGCTACGAGCAGTACTTC
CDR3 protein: CASSLAAGGGYEQYF

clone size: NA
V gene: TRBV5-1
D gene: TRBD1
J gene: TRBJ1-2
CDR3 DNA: TGCGCCAGCAAACAGGGGGGATCCTATGGCTACACCTTC
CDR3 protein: CASKQGGSYGYTF

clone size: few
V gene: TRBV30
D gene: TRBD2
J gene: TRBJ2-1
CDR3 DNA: TGTGCCTGGAGTGCTTTGAGGCATAGCGGGGGATACAATGAGCAGTTCTTC
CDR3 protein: CAWSALRHSGGYNEQFF

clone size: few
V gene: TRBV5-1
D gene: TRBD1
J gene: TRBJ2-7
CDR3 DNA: TGCGCCAGCACGGTAGGGGACAGGGACCACGAGCAGTACTTC
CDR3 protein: CASTVGDRDHEQYF

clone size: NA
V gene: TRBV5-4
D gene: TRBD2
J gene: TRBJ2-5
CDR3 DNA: TGTGCCAGCAGCCCCCGGGGGGGGGTGTCGAGGGAGACCCAGTACTTC
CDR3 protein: CASSPRGGVSRETQYF

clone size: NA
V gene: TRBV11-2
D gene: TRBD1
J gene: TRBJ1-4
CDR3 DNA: TGTGCCAGCAGCAAGACAGGGGTTGAAAAACTGTTTTTT
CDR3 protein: CASSKTGVEKLFF

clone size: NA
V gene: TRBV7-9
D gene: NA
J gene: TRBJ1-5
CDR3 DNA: TGTGCCAGCAGCTCCACAGGGAGAGGAAATCAGCCCCAGCATTTT
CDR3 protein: CASSSTGRGNQPQHF

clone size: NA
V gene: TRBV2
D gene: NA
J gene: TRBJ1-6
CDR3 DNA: TGTGCCAGCACAACGGGAGGTGGTAATTCACCCCTCCACTTT
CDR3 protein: CASTTGGGNSPLHF

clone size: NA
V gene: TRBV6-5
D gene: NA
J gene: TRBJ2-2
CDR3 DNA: TGTGCCAGCAGACAGGGGAGGAATACCGGGGAGCTGTTTTTT
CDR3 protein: CASRQGRNTGELFF

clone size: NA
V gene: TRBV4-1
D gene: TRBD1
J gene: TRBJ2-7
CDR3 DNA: TGCGCCAGCAGCCCTAGCTCCGGGACAGGGGATTACGAGCAGTACTTC
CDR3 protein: CASSPSSGTGDYEQYF

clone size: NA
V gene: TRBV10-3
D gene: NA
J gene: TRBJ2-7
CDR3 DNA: TGTGCCATCAGAGACAGTACGTCGGCCGAGCAGTACTTC
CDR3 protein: CAIRDSTSAEQYF